This paragraph covers one T cell receptor (beta chain) sequence. Methods used by the authors: Nucleated cell counts were estimated from reference gene primer amplification. Only in-frame clones appear in the TCRdb table, and some are missing; sequencing was by immunoSEQ multiplex PCR. D and trimming come from the DNA, and the V and J calls and clone size come from that table. The data show approximately 170,000 clones, with around 84% seen just once and over 2% held by the top ten. This record belongs to a study of blood T cell repertoires in COVID-19. The wider study: The United States, Italy and Spain supplied acute and convalescent COVID-19 samples. PBMCs, B-cell-depleted T cells, or T cells provided the cDNA or gDNA that made up the material.

The germline gives CDR1 LNHDA, CDR2 SQIVND (reference sequence). J lost 10 bases, V lost 10 bases, and 11 bases had no gene match. CDR3 length: 13 residues. While infection was still active, Seattle patients were enrolled and then followed longitudinally. The sample comprised peripheral blood. The receptor was derived from an elderly woman with COVID-19, enrolled during active disease. V gene TRBV19 combines with J gene TRBJ2-4, with 9 bases matching TRBD1. The CDR3 DNA sequence: TGTGCCACCCGGGGACAGGGTCGAGGAATTCAGTACTTC. Translated: CATRGQGRGIQYF.